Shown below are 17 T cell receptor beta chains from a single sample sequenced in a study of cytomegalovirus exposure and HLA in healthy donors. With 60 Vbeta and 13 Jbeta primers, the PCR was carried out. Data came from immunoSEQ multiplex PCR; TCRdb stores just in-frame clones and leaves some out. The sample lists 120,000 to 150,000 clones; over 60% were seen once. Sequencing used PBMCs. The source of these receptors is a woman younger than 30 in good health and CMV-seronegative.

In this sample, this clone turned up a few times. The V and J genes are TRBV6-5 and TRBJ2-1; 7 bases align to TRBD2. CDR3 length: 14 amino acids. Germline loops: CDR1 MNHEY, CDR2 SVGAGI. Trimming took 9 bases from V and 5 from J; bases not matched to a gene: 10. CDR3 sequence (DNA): TGTGCCAGTCACGGCGGGAGTTCGAACAATGAGCAGTTCTTC. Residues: CASHGGSSNNEQFF.

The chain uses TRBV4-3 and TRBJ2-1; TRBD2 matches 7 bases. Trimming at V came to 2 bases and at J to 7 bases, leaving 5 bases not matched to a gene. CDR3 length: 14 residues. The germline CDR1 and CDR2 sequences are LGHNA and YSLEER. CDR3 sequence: CASSQSGAGNEQFF. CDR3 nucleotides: TGCGCCAGCAGCCAAAGCGGGGCGGGAAATGAGCAGTTCTTC.

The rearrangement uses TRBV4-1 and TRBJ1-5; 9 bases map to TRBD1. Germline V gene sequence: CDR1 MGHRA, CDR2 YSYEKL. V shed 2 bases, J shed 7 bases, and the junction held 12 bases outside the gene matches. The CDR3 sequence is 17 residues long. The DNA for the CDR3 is TGCGCCAGCAGCCAAACAGCCGGGACAGGGTCGGGACAGCCCCAGCATTTT. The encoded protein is CASSQTAGTGSGQPQHF.

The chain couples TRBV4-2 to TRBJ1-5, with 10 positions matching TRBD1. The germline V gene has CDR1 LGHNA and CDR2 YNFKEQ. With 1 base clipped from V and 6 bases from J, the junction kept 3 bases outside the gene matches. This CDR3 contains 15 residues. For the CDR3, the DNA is TGTGCCAGCAGCCAAGGGACAGGGGGTGGTCAGCCCCAGCATTTT. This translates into CASSQGTGGGQPQHF.

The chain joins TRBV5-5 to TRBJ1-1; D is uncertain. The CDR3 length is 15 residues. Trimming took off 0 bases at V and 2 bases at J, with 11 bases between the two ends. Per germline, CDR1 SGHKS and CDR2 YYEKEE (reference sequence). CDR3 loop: CASSLAWQANTEAFF. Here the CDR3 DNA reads TGTGCCAGCAGCTTGGCTTGGCAGGCTAACACTGAAGCTTTCTTT.

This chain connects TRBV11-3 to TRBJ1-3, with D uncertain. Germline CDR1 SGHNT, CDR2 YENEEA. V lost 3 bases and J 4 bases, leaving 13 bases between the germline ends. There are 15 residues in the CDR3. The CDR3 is CASSFGPGSGNTIYF. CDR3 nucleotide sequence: TGTGCCAGCAGCTTTGGACCGGGATCGGGAAACACCATATATTTT.

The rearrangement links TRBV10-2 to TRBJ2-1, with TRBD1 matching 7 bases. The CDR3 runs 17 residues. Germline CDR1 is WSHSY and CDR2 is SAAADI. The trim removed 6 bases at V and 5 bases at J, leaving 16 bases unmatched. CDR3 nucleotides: TGCGCCAGCAGCAGCCAGACGGGGAAGGGGGCGAACAATGAGCAGTTCTTC. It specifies CASSSQTGKGANNEQFF.

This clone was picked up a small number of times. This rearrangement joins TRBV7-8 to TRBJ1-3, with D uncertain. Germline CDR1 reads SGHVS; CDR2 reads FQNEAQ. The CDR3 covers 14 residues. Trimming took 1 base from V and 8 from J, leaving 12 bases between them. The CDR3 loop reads CASSLVGGSDTIYF. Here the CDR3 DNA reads TGTGCCAGCAGCTTAGTCGGTGGTTCGGACACCATATATTTT.

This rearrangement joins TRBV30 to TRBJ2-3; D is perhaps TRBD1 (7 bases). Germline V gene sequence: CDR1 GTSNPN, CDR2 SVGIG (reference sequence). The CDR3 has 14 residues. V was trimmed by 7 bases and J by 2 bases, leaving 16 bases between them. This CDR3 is CASLAGGFTDTQYF. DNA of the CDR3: TGTGCCTCCCTGGCAGGGGGGTTCACAGATACGCAGTATTTT.

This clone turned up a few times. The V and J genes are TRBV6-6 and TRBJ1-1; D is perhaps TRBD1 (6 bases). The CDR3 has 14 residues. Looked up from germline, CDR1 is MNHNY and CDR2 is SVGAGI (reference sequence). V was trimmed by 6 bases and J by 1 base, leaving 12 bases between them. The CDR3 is CASRTTGPNTEAFF. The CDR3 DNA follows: TGTGCCAGCAGGACTACAGGGCCGAACACTGAAGCTTTCTTT.

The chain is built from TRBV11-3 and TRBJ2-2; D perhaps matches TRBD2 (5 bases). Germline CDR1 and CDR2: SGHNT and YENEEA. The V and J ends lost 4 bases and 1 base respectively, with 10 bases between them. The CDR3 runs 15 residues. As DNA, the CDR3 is TGTGCCAGCAGCTCCTCCGGAGGGAACACCGGGGAGCTGTTTTTT. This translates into CASSSSGGNTGELFF.

CDR3 nucleotides: TGTGCCAGCAAAAGGGCGATTACAGGGGACGAGCAGTACTTC. Translated, it gives CASKRAITGDEQYF. The V gene is TRBV6-5, the J gene TRBJ2-7; 7 bases match TRBD1. The CDR3 spans 14 residues. CDR1 and CDR2 (germline): MNHEY, SVGAGI. The junction had 11 bases not matched to a gene; V was cut back by 7 bases and J by 5 bases.

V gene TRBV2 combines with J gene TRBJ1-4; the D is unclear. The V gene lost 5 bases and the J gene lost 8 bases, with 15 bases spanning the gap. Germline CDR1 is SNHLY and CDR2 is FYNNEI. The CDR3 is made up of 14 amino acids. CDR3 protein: CASSMDRAGEKLFF. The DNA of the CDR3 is TGTGCCAGCAGTATGGACCGCGCGGGGGAAAAACTGTTTTTT.

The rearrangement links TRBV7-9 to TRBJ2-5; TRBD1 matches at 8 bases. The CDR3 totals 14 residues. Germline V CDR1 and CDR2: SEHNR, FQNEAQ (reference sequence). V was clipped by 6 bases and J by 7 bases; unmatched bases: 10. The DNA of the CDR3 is TGTGCCAGCAGTAACTGGACAGGGTCGGGGACCCAGTACTTC. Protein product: CASSNWTGSGTQYF.

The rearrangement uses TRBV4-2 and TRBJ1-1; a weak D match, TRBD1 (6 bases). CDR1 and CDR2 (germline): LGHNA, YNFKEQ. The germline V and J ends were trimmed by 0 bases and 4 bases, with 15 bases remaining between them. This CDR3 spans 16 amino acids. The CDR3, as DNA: TGTGCCAGCAGCCAAGAAGGACCCAGGGGCGGCACTGAAGCTTTCTTT. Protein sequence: CASSQEGPRGGTEAFF.

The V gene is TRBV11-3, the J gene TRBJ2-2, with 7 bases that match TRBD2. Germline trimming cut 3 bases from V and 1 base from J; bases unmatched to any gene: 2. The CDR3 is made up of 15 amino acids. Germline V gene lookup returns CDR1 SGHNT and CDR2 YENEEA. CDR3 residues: CASSFPSGNTGELFF. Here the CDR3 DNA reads TGTGCCAGCAGCTTCCCTAGCGGGAACACCGGGGAGCTGTTTTTT.

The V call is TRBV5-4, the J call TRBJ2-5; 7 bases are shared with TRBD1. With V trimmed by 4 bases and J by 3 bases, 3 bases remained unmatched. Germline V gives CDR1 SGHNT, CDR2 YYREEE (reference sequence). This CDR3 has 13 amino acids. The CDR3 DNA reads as TGTGCCAGCAGCCCCGGGACAGAAGAGACCCAGTACTTC. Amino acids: CASSPGTEETQYF.